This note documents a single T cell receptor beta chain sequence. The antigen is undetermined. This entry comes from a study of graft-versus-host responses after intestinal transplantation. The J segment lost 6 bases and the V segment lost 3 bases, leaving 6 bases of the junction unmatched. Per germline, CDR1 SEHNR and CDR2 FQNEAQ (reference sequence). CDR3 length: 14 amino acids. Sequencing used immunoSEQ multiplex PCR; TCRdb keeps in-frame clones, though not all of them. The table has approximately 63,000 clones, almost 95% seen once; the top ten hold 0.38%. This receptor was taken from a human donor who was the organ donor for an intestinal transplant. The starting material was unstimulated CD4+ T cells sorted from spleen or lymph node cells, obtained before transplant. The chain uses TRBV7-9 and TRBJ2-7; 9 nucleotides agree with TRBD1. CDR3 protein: CASSFGTGMGEQYF. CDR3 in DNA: TGTGCCAGCAGCTTCGGGACAGGGATGGGCGAGCAGTACTTC.